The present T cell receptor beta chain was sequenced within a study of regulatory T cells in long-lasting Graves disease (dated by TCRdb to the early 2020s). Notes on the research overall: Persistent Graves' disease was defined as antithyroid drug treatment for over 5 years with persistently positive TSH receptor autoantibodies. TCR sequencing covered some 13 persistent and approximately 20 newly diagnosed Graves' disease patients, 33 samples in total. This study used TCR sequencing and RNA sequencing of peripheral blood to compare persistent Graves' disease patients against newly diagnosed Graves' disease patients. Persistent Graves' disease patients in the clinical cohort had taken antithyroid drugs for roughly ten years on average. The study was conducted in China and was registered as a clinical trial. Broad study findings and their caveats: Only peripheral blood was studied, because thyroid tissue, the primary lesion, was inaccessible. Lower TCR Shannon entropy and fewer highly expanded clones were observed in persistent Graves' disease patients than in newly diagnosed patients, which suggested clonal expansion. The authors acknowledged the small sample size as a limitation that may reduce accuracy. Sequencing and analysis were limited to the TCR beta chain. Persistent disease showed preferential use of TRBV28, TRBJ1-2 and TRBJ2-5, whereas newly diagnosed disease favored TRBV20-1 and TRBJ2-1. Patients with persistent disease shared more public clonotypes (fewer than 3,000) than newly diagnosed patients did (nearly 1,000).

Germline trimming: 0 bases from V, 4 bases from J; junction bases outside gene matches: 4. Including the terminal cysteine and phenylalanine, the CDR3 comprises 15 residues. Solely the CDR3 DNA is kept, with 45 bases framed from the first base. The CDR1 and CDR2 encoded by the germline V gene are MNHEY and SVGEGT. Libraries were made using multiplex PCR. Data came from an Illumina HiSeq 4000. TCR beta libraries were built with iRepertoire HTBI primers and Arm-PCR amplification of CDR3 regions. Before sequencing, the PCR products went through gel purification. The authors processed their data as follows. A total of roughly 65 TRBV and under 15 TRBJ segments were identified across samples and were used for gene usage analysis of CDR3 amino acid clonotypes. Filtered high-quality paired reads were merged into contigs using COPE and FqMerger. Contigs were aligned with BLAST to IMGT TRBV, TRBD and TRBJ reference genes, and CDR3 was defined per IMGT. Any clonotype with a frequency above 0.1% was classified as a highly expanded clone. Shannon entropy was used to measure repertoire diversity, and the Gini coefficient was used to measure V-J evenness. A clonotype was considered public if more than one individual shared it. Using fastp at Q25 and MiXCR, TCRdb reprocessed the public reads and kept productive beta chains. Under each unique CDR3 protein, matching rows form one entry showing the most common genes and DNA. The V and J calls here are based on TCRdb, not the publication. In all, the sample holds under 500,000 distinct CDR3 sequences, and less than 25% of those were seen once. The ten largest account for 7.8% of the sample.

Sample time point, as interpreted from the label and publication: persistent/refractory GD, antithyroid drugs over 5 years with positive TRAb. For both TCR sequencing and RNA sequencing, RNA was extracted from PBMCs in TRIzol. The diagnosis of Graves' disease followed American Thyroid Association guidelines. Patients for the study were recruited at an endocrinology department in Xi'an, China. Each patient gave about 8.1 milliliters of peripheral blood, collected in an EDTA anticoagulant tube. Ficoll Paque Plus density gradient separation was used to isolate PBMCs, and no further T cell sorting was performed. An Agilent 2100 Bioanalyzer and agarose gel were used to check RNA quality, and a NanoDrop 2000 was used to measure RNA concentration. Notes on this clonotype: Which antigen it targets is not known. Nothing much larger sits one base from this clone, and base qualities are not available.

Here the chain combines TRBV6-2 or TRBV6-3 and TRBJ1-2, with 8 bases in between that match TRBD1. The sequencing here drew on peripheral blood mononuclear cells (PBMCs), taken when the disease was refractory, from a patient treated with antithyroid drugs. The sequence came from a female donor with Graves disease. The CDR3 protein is CASSYSPGGSYGYTF. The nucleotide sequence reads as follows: TGTGCCAGCAGTTACTCGCCAGGGGGCAGCTATGGCTACACCTTC.